This is a list of T cell receptor beta chains from one sample in a study of cytomegalovirus exposure and HLA in healthy donors. Assay: immunoSEQ multiplex PCR; the TCRdb copy retains only in-frame clones and omits some. The repertoire holds 100,000 to 150,000 clones, with 70% to 80% as singletons. The sequencing input was PBMCs. The receptors come from a female donor in good health and CMV-seropositive. Each CDR3 is given with its conserved first and last residue. Fields, in order: CDR3 DNA, CDR3 protein, J gene, D gene, V gene, clone size. D genes are given only for firm matches. Expanded clones are given a class, and other clones once, few, many or no size at all.

TGTGCCAGCAGCCCACGGGGAGTCGAAAGGACCGGGGAGCTGTTTTTT CASSPRGVERTGELFF TRBJ2-2 . TRBV6-6 .
TGTGCCAGCAGTTACGGGACATGGGGGTTGGATCAGCCCCAGCATTTT CASSYGTWGLDQPQHF TRBJ1-5 . TRBV6-5 .
TGCGCCAGCAGCCCGGGACAGGGGGCAAGGCAGCCCCAGCATTTT CASSPGQGARQPQHF TRBJ1-5 TRBD1 TRBV5-1 .
TGTGCCAGCAGCCAAGAAGGTAGGACAGAAGAGACCCAGTACTTC CASSQEGRTEETQYF TRBJ2-5 . TRBV4-2 .
TGTGCCAGCAGGATACAGGGGGCGGGAAATCAGCCCCAGCATTTT CASRIQGAGNQPQHF TRBJ1-5 TRBD1 TRBV6-6 .
TGTGCCAGCCGGGACAGGGGCGGTGGATCCTACAATGAGCAGTTCTTC CASRDRGGGSYNEQFF TRBJ2-1 TRBD1 TRBV6-6 few
TGTGCCAGCAGCGTAGTTGGCGGGGGGGCGAACACCGGGGAGCTGTTTTTT CASSVVGGGANTGELFF TRBJ2-2 TRBD2 TRBV9 .
TGTGCCAGCAGCTCGGGACAGGTTGAAGCTTTCTTT CASSSGQVEAFF TRBJ1-1 TRBD1 TRBV4-2 .
TGTGCCAGCACCCGACAGGGAGGAGGCTACACCTTC CASTRQGGGYTF TRBJ1-2 TRBD1 TRBV6-6 once
TGTGCCAGCTCATCGAAGGGCGGGAGTGTCAAAAACATTCAGTACTTC CASSSKGGSVKNIQYF TRBJ2-4 TRBD2 TRBV18 .
TGTGCCAGCAGCTTGGGCCCTTTCTACGAGCAGTACTTC CASSLGPFYEQYF TRBJ2-7 . TRBV11-2 once
TGCGCCAGCTGGACGGGGGGGGCCCCCAATGAGCAGTTCTTC CASWTGGAPNEQFF TRBJ2-1 TRBD2 TRBV5-1 .
TGTGCCAGCAGTATCCCCCAGAGATACTATGGCTACCCCTTC CASSIPQRYYGYPF TRBJ1-2 . TRBV25-1 .
TGCGCCAGCAGCCCGCTAGCGGGAGTCTCCTACGAGCAGTACTTC CASSPLAGVSYEQYF TRBJ2-7 TRBD2 TRBV5-1 .
TGTGCCAGCAGCTTGGATACAGGGGCGGGGATTTTGTCACCCCTCCACTTT CASSLDTGAGILSPLHF TRBJ1-6 TRBD1 TRBV5-5 .
TGTGCCAGCAGCAAAGCTGCCGGGTGGGTGCAGTTCTTC CASSKAAGWVQFF TRBJ2-1 . TRBV21-1 .
TGTGCCAGCAGCTTAGGGGGCACAGATACGCAGTATTTT CASSLGGTDTQYF TRBJ2-3 . TRBV5-4 .
TGTGCCAGTAGTAGACCAGGTTACAATGAGCAGTTCTTC CASSRPGYNEQFF TRBJ2-1 . TRBV19 .
TGTGCCAGCTCACCAGCCGGGACTAGCGGGGGGGCCGGCTACAATGAGCAGTTCTTC CASSPAGTSGGAGYNEQFF TRBJ2-1 TRBD2 TRBV18 .
TGTGCCAGCAGCGTAGTAGGGACAGGGGGGACAGATACGCAGTATTTT CASSVVGTGGTDTQYF TRBJ2-3 TRBD1 TRBV9 .
TGTGCCAGCAGCTTACAGGGGGTTGAAGATGGCTACACCTTC CASSLQGVEDGYTF TRBJ1-2 TRBD1 TRBV5-4 .
TGTGCCAGCAGCCGAGACGGAGTCTCCTACGAGCAGTACTTC CASSRDGVSYEQYF TRBJ2-7 . TRBV4-2 .
TGTGCCAGCAGTGAAGGGGGCTTGAACTCTGGAAACACCATATATTTT CASSEGGLNSGNTIYF TRBJ1-3 . TRBV6-1 .
TGTGCCACCATCAGACTAGGGGCTAACACCGGGGAGCTGTTTTTT CATIRLGANTGELFF TRBJ2-2 . TRBV7-8 .
TGTGCCAGTAGTATCGTTGCGGGCGTAGTTTCAGATACGCAGTATTTT CASSIVAGVVSDTQYF TRBJ2-3 . TRBV19 .
TGTGCCAGCAGCTTGGCCGGGACAGCATACACTGAAGCTTTCTTT CASSLAGTAYTEAFF TRBJ1-1 TRBD1 TRBV11-2 .
TGTGCCAGTAGAAAAGCGGGCCAAGGCACAGATACGCAGTATTTT CASRKAGQGTDTQYF TRBJ2-3 . TRBV19 once
TGTGCCAGCAGGCACCGGGGAGGATCAGAAAAACTGTTTTTT CASRHRGGSEKLFF TRBJ1-4 . TRBV2 .
TGTGCCAGCAGCCGAGCTGGTATGAATGAGCAGTTCTTC CASSRAGMNEQFF TRBJ2-1 . TRBV7-7 .
TGTGCCAGCGTAGCGGGACCTTACGAGCAGTACTTC CASVAGPYEQYF TRBJ2-7 TRBD2 TRBV6-1 .
TGTGCCAGTAGTATAGAGGCGGGAAACTATGGCTACACCTTC CASSIEAGNYGYTF TRBJ1-2 . TRBV19 .
TGCGCCAGCAGCTTGGAGGGACAGGGAGGCTACGAGCAGTACTTC CASSLEGQGGYEQYF TRBJ2-7 TRBD1 TRBV5-1 .
TGTGCCAGCAGCTTAGTATTTCTAACCGCGGGAACAGATACGCAGTATTTT CASSLVFLTAGTDTQYF TRBJ2-3 . TRBV13 .
TGTGCCACAATAGGGGGTAGGAGGATCCAGCCCCAGCATTTT CATIGGRRIQPQHF TRBJ1-5 . TRBV28 .
TGCGCCAGCAGTGAGTCGACGGGGATCCAAGAGACCCAGTACTTC CASSESTGIQETQYF TRBJ2-5 . TRBV10-1 .
TGTGCCAGCAGCTTAACCGGAGGTTCACCAGATACGCAGTATTTT CASSLTGGSPDTQYF TRBJ2-3 . TRBV7-3 .
TGTGCCAGCAGCTTCGGAGGGGACTCCTACGAGCAGTACTTC CASSFGGDSYEQYF TRBJ2-7 . TRBV5-4 .
TGCGCCAGCAGCGGGGAGGGGGTCGGGAACACTGAAGCTTTCTTT CASSGEGVGNTEAFF TRBJ1-1 . TRBV4-1 .